This TCR beta chain was captured in a study of T cell clonality in common variable immunodeficiency. CVID and control samples used equivalent genomic DNA input. The repertoire was sequenced with immunoSEQ multiplex PCR; TCRdb's copy has only in-frame clones and lacks some. The table lists about 34,000 clones, with no singletons. Overall study findings and caveats: CVID subjects showed higher TCRbeta clonality than healthy controls. Fewer deletions and N-nucleotide insertions were reportedly seen in common variable immunodeficiency TCR beta sequences.

Trimming took off 5 bases at V and 1 base at J, with 15 bases between the two ends. The CDR3 covers 15 residues. The germline CDR1 and CDR2 sequences are SGHDT and YYEEEE. This clone has at least ten counts. The antigen is not known. Read data end 3 residues before the CDR3 end; the end is taken from the germline J gene. The rearrangement uses TRBV5-6 and TRBJ2-5, with D possibly TRBD1 on 6 matching bases. Sequencing was carried out using peripheral blood mononuclear cells. The sequence was collected from a person aged 18 to 70 in good health. The sequenced part of the CDR3 DNA is TGTGCCAGCAGTTACAGGGTACCCCTCCAAGAGACC. This gives the protein CASSYRVPLQET. The CDR3 reads in full as CASSYRVPLQETQYF. The full variable domain, in which reference TRBV5-6 and TRBJ2-5 provide the parts outside the CDR3, is DAGVTQSPTHLIKTRGQQVTLRCSPKSGHDTVSWYQQALGQGPQFIFQYYEEEERQRGNFPDRFSGHQFPNYSSELNVNALLLGDSALYLCASSYRVPLQETQYFGPGTRLLVL.